This is a list of T cell receptor beta chains from one sample in a study of vaccination and CD4 T cells after COVID-19. TCRdb independently ran MiXCR on the PCR reads; one entry per CDR3 protein. The repertoire holds approximately 16,000 distinct CDR3 sequences, with approximately 80% as singletons. The antigens for these receptors are not known. Material: CD4+ T cells from blood, cultured in vitro, obtained after SARS-CoV-2 vaccination. These receptors all come from a human donor who received a COVID-19 vaccine. Each CDR3 is given with its conserved first and last residue.

TRBJ1-2	TRBV12-3/TRBV12-4	CASSLRGRKDYGYTF
TRBJ2-3	TRBV12-3/TRBV12-4	CASSLRGGRRDTQYF
TRBJ2-1	TRBV20-1	CSAAPGLAGGRYNEQFF
TRBJ1-2	TRBV4-2	CASSQDGLRGRFANYGYTF
TRBJ2-7	TRBV20-1	CSARDARRDTTSHGQYF
TRBJ1-3	TRBV24-1	CATSDGRSGNTIYF
TRBJ2-3	TRBV10-1	CASSLAGVTDTQYF
TRBJ2-1	TRBV7-9	CASSLAVGSVNEQFF
TRBJ1-1	TRBV7-2	CASSFSRQAFF
TRBJ1-1	TRBV27	CASSRPGGTEAFF
TRBJ2-3	TRBV19	CASSNQAGWGDTQYF
TRBJ2-3	TRBV18	CASSPRDVGYF
TRBJ1-6	TRBV12-3/TRBV12-4	CASSLAGGIPLHF
TRBJ2-5	TRBV6-1	CASRSTSGGAYQETQYF
TRBJ2-5	TRBV11-2	CASSSGGTQYF
TRBJ2-7	TRBV2	CASSEATSGGHRNYEQYF
TRBJ1-3	TRBV7-8	CASSPRGGFAGNTIYF
TRBJ1-1	TRBV2	CASREGGYEAFF
TRBJ1-2	TRBV12-2	CASRGRGRYGYTF
TRBJ1-2	TRBV20-1	CSAKKGGTGLYTF
TRBJ2-1	TRBV20-1	CSARRLRGYYNEQFF
TRBJ2-5	TRBV10-3	CAIRMGQNPKETQYF
TRBJ1-1	TRBV19	CASSGVRTGSMNTEAFF
TRBJ1-2	TRBV6-1	CASSETRDNYGYTF
TRBJ1-2	TRBV6-1	CASRFPGRKNYGYTF
TRBJ1-1	TRBV20-1	CSARDGAGADDAKAFF
TRBJ1-2	TRBV2	CASSPDRQYGYTF
TRBJ2-7	TRBV5-4	CASSLGGFGFEQYF
TRBJ2-5	TRBV11-2	CASSPRWGRGEETQYF